These 30 T cell receptor beta chains share one sample of origin, sequenced in a study of cytomegalovirus exposure and HLA in healthy donors (dated 2017 in TCRdb). Library construction relied on the immunoSEQ multiplex PCR assay. For the multiplex PCR, a mixture combining 60 forward primers for TCR Vbeta segments and 13 reverse primers for TCR Jbeta segments was used. The clones in this table, taken by TCRdb from immuneACCESS, are in-frame only. Not every clone is retained; where verified, under half of the shortfall comes from an unresolved V gene, and the cause of the rest is unknown. This sample comprises 50,000 or so clones, around 80% of them detected only once. 2% to 3% of the sample rests with the top ten. Sequencing was performed on PBMCs. These receptor sequences come from a boy aged 5-17 years in good health and CMV-seropositive.

The chain is built from TRBV27 and TRBJ2-3; weak D call: TRBD2 (6 bases). V was clipped by 6 bases and J by 0 bases, with 19 bases between them. Germline CDR1 and CDR2: MNHEY and SMNVEV (reference sequence). There are 17 residues in the CDR3. The CDR3 protein is CASSGKASASSTDTQYF. As DNA, the CDR3 is TGTGCCAGCAGCGGAAAGGCTAGCGCCTCTAGCACAGATACGCAGTATTTT.

This clone was detected only a few times. The rearrangement links TRBV19 to TRBJ2-5, with 8 positions matching TRBD2. Per germline, CDR1 LNHDA and CDR2 SQIVND (reference sequence). The ends lost 4 bases at V and 0 bases at J; junction bases unmatched: 4. The CDR3 runs 15 residues. Here the CDR3 reads CASSRQRGHQETQYF. The CDR3 DNA reads as TGTGCCAGTAGTAGACAGCGGGGGCACCAAGAGACCCAGTACTTC.

The V call is TRBV4-1, the J call TRBJ2-7; D ambiguous. The V end lost 0 bases, the J end lost 7 bases, and 10 bases lay between the germline ends. The CDR3 has 13 residues. Per the germline V gene, CDR1 is MGHRA and CDR2 is YSYEKL. CDR3 protein: CASSQDAAQEQYF. Written as DNA, the CDR3 is TGCGCCAGCAGCCAAGATGCGGCACAAGAGCAGTACTTC.

The CDR3 loop is CASRDEGAKGYTF. The CDR3 region has the DNA TGTGCCAGCAGGGACGAGGGGGCGAAGGGCTACACCTTC. The rearrangement joins TRBV2 to TRBJ1-2, with 7 bases identical to TRBD1. Trimming cost V 6 bases and J 8 bases; bases outside gene matches: 9. This CDR3 is 13 amino acids long. The germline V gene encodes CDR1 SNHLY and CDR2 FYNNEI.

The chain combines TRBV7-9 with TRBJ2-3; TRBD1 aligns across 10 bases. V trimming: 5 bases; J trimming: 4 bases; junction bases outside the gene matches: 6. CDR1 and CDR2 (germline): SEHNR, FQNEAQ (reference sequence). The CDR3 consists of 15 residues. Written as DNA, the CDR3 is TGTGCCAGCAGCGCACCGGGACAGGGGCCAGATACGCAGTATTTT. It specifies CASSAPGQGPDTQYF.

The table lists this clone with a few counts. This sequence joins TRBV5-6 and TRBJ2-3, with 11 bases fitting TRBD1. This CDR3 has 16 residues. Germline V gene data show CDR1 as SGHDT and CDR2 as YYEEEE. V lost 4 bases to trimming and J lost 6 bases; unmatched junction nucleotides: 10. CDR3 sequence: CASSAGTGGLLDTQYF. The CDR3 DNA follows: TGTGCCAGCAGCGCCGGGACAGGGGGTCTTCTGGATACGCAGTATTTT.

This clone has only a few counts. The rearrangement joins TRBV29-1 to TRBJ2-2; 9 bases agree with TRBD1. Germline V gene data show CDR1 as SQVTM and CDR2 as ANQGSEA. The CDR3 has 15 residues. The V gene end was trimmed by 7 bases and the J gene end by 0 bases; junction bases not matched to a gene: 6. CDR3 nucleotide sequence: TGCAGCGCCGGGACAGGGTATTCGAACACCGGGGAGCTGTTTTTT. This sequence encodes CSAGTGYSNTGELFF.

The J gene is TRBJ2-7, the V gene TRBV4-2, with 12 bases fitting TRBD2. Germline CDR1 LGHNA, CDR2 YNFKEQ. This CDR3 region has 18 residues. The V segment lost 0 bases and the J segment 3 bases; nucleotides outside the gene matches: 9. The CDR3 loop reads CASSQETFLAGGHYEQYF. CDR3 coding DNA: TGTGCCAGCAGCCAAGAGACCTTTCTAGCGGGGGGGCACTACGAGCAGTACTTC.

V is TRBV7-3 and J is TRBJ1-5, with D perhaps matching TRBD1 (5 bases). Germline CDR1 reads SGHTA; CDR2 reads FQGTGA. V was cut by 7 bases and J by 4 bases, with 14 bases left in between. The CDR3 runs to 14 residues. The CDR3 loop reads CASTARDYNQPQHF. CDR3 bases: TGTGCCAGCACAGCCAGGGACTATAATCAGCCCCAGCATTTT.

The count of this clone is one. The chain employs TRBV4-1 and TRBJ2-2; possible D gene TRBD1, 6 bases. Trimming cost V 5 bases and J 6 bases, with 19 bases left between them. Per germline, CDR1 MGHRA and CDR2 YSYEKL. The CDR3 length is 16 residues. In DNA form, the CDR3 reads TGCGCCAGCAGCACGATACTGGGGGCGGCCCCCGGGGAGCTGTTTTTT. Amino acid sequence: CASSTILGAAPGELFF.

This rearrangement joins TRBV6-6 to TRBJ2-3; 8 nucleotides line up with TRBD2. Germline V CDR1 and CDR2: MNHNY, SVGAGI (reference sequence). The CDR3 spans 16 residues. J lost 0 bases, V lost 5 bases, and 7 bases had no gene match. In DNA form, the CDR3 reads TGTGCCAGCAGTGCGGGGGGTCCCCTAAGCACAGATACGCAGTATTTT. It encodes CASSAGGPLSTDTQYF.

This rearrangement joins TRBV13 to TRBJ2-3, with a weak D call TRBD2 (5 bases). Trimming shortened V by 5 bases and J by 0 bases, and 12 bases separated the two germline ends. This CDR3 has 15 amino acids. The V gene's germline CDR1 is PRHDT and CDR2 FYEKMQ (reference sequence). CDR3 sequence reads: CASSTRGTSTDTQYF. In DNA, the CDR3 is TGTGCCAGCAGCACTCGGGGTACTAGCACAGATACGCAGTATTTT. The variable domain in full, completed from reference TRBV13 and TRBJ2-3, reads AAGVIQSPRHLIKEKRETATLKCYPIPRHDTVYWYQQGPGQDPQFLISFYEKMQSDKGSIPDRFSAQQFSDYHSELNMSSLELGDSALYFCASSTRGTSTDTQYFGPGTRLTVL.

The V gene is TRBV27, the J gene TRBJ2-7; D ambiguous. The V and J ends lost 2 bases and 0 bases respectively, with 8 bases between them. Germline values: CDR1 MNHEY, CDR2 SMNVEV (reference sequence). The CDR3 covers 14 residues. The CDR3 bases are TGTGCCAGCAGTTTACGGTGGAGCTCCTACGAGCAGTACTTC. Protein product: CASSLRWSSYEQYF.

The chain recombines TRBV9 with TRBJ2-2, with D maybe TRBD2 (7 bases). The V end was cut by 7 bases, the J end by 8 bases, with 12 bases between. This CDR3 spans 12 amino acids. CDR1 and CDR2 from the germline V gene are SGDLS and YYNGEE. The CDR3 loop reads CASRGAMGELFF. The CDR3 nucleotides are TGTGCCAGCCGGGGGGCGATGGGGGAGCTGTTTTTT.

The chain employs TRBV2 and TRBJ1-5, with a tentative D call TRBD1 (6 bases). V was pared by 7 bases and J by 4 bases, with 8 bases between. This CDR3 is built from 12 residues. CDR1 is SNHLY and CDR2 is FYNNEI in the germline V gene. This chain's CDR3 is CASTRGNQPQHF. For the CDR3, the DNA is TGTGCCAGCACTAGGGGGAATCAGCCCCAGCATTTT.

The V and J genes are TRBV5-1 and TRBJ1-1; D is ambiguous. The V end was cut by 3 bases, the J end by 3 bases, with 18 bases between. Per germline, CDR1 SGHRS and CDR2 YFSETQ. CDR3 size: 16 residues. For the CDR3, the DNA is TGCGCCAGCAGCTCACTATTTGCCGGGAGGGACACTGAAGCTTTCTTT. This translates into CASSSLFAGRDTEAFF.

The chain links TRBV9 to TRBJ2-1; 10 nucleotides agree with TRBD2. Per germline, CDR1 SGDLS and CDR2 YYNGEE. The CDR3 has 15 residues. Trimming took 3 bases from V and 6 from J; bases not matched to a gene: 6. The CDR3 DNA reads TGTGCCAGCAGCGGGGGGGCTAGCGGGGGCAATGAGCAGTTCTTC. Translation: CASSGGASGGNEQFF. The full variable domain, with the rest looked up from reference TRBV9 and TRBJ2-1, is DSGVTQTPKHLITATGQRVTLRCSPRSGDLSVYWYQQSLDQGLQFLIQYYNGEERAKGNILERFSAQQFPDLHSELNLSSLELGDSALYFCASSGGASGGNEQFFGPGTRLTVL.

The chain is built from TRBV2 and TRBJ2-5; 8 nucleotides align to TRBD2. The CDR3 length is 14 residues. With 6 bases clipped from V and 4 bases from J, the junction kept 7 bases outside the gene matches. CDR1 and CDR2 from the germline V gene are SNHLY and FYNNEI. CDR3 coding DNA: TGTGCCAGCAGACCAACACGGGGGGGAGAGACCCAGTACTTC. As protein: CASRPTRGGETQYF.

As to this clone: The identical CDR3 is also encoded by other nucleotide sequences in the sample. The V and J genes are TRBV6-5 and TRBJ1-1; D is ambiguous. This CDR3 contains 13 residues. V was pared by 2 bases and J by 6 bases, with 10 bases between. Germline V gene lookup returns CDR1 MNHEY and CDR2 SVGAGI. CDR3 region: CASSYGPRAEAFF. CDR3 DNA sequence: TGTGCCAGCAGTTACGGACCGAGGGCTGAAGCTTTCTTT.

This rearrangement joins TRBV5-1 to TRBJ2-7; the match to TRBD2 covers 8 bases. Germline CDR1 SGHRS, CDR2 YFSETQ. This CDR3 region has 15 residues. Unmatched junction bases numbered 7, after V lost 4 bases and J lost 1 base. The CDR3 DNA sequence: TGCGCCAGCAGCGTCGGGGGGGCCCCGTCCTACGAGCAGTACTTC. Translating it yields CASSVGGAPSYEQYF.

The chain recombines TRBV28 with TRBJ2-2, with 7 positions matching TRBD2. V trimming: 5 bases; J trimming: 3 bases; junction bases outside the gene matches: 3. Germline-derived CDR1 and CDR2 are MDHEN and SYDVKM. The length of the CDR3 is 14 residues. In DNA form, the CDR3 reads TGTGCCAGCAGTGGGGGGGTGGACACCGGGGAGCTGTTTTTT. This gives the protein CASSGGVDTGELFF.

This clone came up once. The rearrangement links TRBV5-1 to TRBJ1-4; 7 bases line up with TRBD1. The CDR3 has 15 amino acids. CDR1 and CDR2 from the germline V gene are SGHRS and YFSETQ. V was clipped by 5 bases and J by 8 bases; unmatched bases: 12. The CDR3 spells CASSNFTGVNEKLFF. The CDR3, as DNA: TGCGCCAGCAGTAATTTCACAGGGGTTAACGAAAAACTGTTTTTT. The whole variable domain, filled in from reference TRBV5-1 and TRBJ1-4, reads KAGVTQTPRYLIKTRGQQVTLSCSPISGHRSVSWYQQTPGQGLQFLFEYFSETQRNKGNFPGRFSGRQFSNSRSEMNVSTLELGDSALYLCASSNFTGVNEKLFFGSGTQLSVL.

CDR3 residues: CASSERTGSSGNTIYF. The DNA of the CDR3 is TGTGCCAGTAGTGAACGCACAGGTTCCTCTGGAAACACCATATATTTT. The rearrangement joins TRBV19 to TRBJ1-3, with D possibly TRBD1 on 5 matching bases. The CDR3 length is 16 residues. V lost 5 bases, J lost 0 bases, and 14 bases lay in between. Per germline, CDR1 LNHDA and CDR2 SQIVND (reference sequence).

The V and J genes are TRBV10-2 and TRBJ2-3, with D possibly being TRBD1 (6 bases). V lost 6 bases to trimming and J lost 2 bases, with 9 bases between them. CDR3 length equals 13 residues. The germline V gene encodes CDR1 WSHSY and CDR2 SAAADI. CDR3 sequence: CASRGQPTDTQYF. In nucleotides, the CDR3 is TGCGCCAGCAGAGGACAGCCCACAGATACGCAGTATTTT.

This chain connects TRBV7-3 to TRBJ2-1, with 8 bases that match TRBD2. Germline V gives CDR1 SGHTA, CDR2 FQGTGA. V shed 5 bases and J 9 bases; nucleotides not matched to a gene: 3. The CDR3 consists of 12 residues. The CDR3: CASSPRGGEQFF. Here the CDR3 DNA reads TGTGCCAGCAGCCCACGGGGGGGTGAGCAGTTCTTC.

This chain links TRBV6-6 with TRBJ1-1; 8 positions agree with TRBD1. V dropped 8 bases and J dropped 5; count of bases not matched to a gene: 16. Germline CDR1 MNHNY, CDR2 SVGAGI (reference sequence). There are 16 residues in the CDR3. CDR3 sequence: CASSRPGQGHGTEAFF. Here the CDR3 DNA reads TGTGCCAGCTCTCGACCCGGACAGGGCCACGGGACTGAAGCTTTCTTT.

This chain uses TRBV7-9 with TRBJ1-1, with D uncertain. V shed 6 bases and J shed 5 bases, with 10 bases lying between them. The CDR3 is 12 residues long. In germline, CDR1 is SEHNR, CDR2 FQNEAQ (reference sequence). CDR3 residues: CASRLVITEAFF. In nucleotides, the CDR3 is TGTGCCAGCAGACTTGTGATAACTGAAGCTTTCTTT.

This clone was found once. The chain has TRBV6-5 and TRBJ2-1; D is perhaps TRBD2 (5 bases). The CDR3 runs to 14 residues. Between the trimmed V and J ends, which lost 0 bases and 4 bases, there was a span of 7 bases. Germline assignment: CDR1 MNHEY and CDR2 SVGAGI. Here the CDR3 reads CASSYSSGYNEQFF. The CDR3 nucleotides are TGTGCCAGCAGTTACTCGAGCGGATACAATGAGCAGTTCTTC.

The rearrangement joins TRBV5-6 to TRBJ1-5; maybe TRBD1 (6 bases). This CDR3 comprises 14 residues. Germline CDR1 and CDR2: SGHDT and YYEEEE. V was trimmed by 0 bases and J by 4 bases, leaving 8 bases between them. The CDR3 spells CASSLGTANQPQHF. In nucleotides, the CDR3 is TGTGCCAGCAGCTTGGGGACAGCAAATCAGCCCCAGCATTTT.

The CDR3 DNA is TGTGCCAGCAGGCAAGAAGGGGGATGGTTCTACGAGCAGTACTTC. Its translation: CASRQEGGWFYEQYF. The gene calls are TRBV2 and TRBJ2-7, with D tentatively TRBD1 (6 bases). The CDR3 is 15 amino acids. Germline CDR1 is SNHLY and CDR2 is FYNNEI. Trimming pared 6 bases from V and 3 bases from J, leaving 18 bases between. Looking up the rest from reference TRBV2 and TRBJ2-7 gives the full variable domain: EPEVTQTPSHQVTQMGQEVILRCVPISNHLYFYWYRQILGQKVEFLVSFYNNEISEKSEIFDDQFSVERPDGSNFTLKIRSTKLEDSAMYFCASRQEGGWFYEQYFGPGTRLTVT.